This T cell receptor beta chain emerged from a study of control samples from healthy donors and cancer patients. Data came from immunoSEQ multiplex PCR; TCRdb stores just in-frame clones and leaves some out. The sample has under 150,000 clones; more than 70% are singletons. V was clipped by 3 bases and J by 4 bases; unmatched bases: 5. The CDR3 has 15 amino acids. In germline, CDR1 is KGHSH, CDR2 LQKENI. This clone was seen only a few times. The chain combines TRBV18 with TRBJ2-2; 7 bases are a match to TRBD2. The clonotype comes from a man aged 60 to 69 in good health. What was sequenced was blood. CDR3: CASSPQGGSTGELFF. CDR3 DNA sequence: TGTGCCAGCTCACCCCAGGGAGGGAGCACCGGGGAGCTGTTTTTT.